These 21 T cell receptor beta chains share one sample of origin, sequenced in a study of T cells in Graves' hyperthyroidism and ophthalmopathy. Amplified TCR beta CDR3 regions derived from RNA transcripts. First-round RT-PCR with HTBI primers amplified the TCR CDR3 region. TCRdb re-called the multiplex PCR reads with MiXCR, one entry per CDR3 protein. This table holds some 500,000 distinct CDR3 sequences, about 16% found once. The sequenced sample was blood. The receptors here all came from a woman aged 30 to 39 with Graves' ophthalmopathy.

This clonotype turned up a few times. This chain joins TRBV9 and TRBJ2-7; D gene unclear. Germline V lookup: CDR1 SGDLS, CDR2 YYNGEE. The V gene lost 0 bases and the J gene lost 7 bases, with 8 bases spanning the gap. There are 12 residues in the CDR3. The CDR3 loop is CASSVVPGEQYF. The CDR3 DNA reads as TGTGCCAGCAGCGTAGTACCTGGGGAGCAGTACTTC.

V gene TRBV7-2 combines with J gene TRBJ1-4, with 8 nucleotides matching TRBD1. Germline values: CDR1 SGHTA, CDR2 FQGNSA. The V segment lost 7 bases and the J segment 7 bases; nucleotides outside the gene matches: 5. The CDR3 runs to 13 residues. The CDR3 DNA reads TGTGCCAGCACCCGGGACAGGCGTGAAAAACTGTTTTTT. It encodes CASTRDRREKLFF.

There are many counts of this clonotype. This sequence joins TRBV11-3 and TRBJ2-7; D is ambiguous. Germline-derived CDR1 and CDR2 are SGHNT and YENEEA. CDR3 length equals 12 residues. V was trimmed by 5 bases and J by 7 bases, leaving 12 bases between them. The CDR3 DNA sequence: TGTGCCAGCAGCCTCCGATTAGAAGAGCAGTACTTC. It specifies CASSLRLEEQYF.

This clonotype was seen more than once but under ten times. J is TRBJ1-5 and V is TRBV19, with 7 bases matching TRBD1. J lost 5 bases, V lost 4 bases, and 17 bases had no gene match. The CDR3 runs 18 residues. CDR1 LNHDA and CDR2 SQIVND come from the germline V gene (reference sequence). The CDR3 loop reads CASSTQIPWTGGDQPQHF. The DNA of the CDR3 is TGTGCCAGTAGTACCCAAATCCCCTGGACAGGAGGTGATCAGCCCCAGCATTTT.

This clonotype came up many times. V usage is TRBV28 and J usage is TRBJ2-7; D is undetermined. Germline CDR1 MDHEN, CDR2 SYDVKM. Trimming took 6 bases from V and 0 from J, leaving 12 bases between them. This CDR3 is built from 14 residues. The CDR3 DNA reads TGTGCCAGCAGCTTCACTGACGGCTCCTACGAGCAGTACTTC. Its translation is CASSFTDGSYEQYF.

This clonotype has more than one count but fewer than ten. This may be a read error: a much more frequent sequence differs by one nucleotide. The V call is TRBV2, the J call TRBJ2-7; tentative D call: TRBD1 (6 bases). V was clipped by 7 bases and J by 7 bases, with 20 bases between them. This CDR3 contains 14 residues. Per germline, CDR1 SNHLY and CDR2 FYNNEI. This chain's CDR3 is CASIGQGSGDEQYF. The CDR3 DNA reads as TGTGCCAGCATCGGTCAGGGGAGTGGCGATGAGCAGTACTTC. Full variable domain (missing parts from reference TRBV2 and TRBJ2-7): EPEVTQTPSHQVTQMGQEVILRCVPISNHLYFYWYRQILGQKVEFLVSFYNNEISEKSEIFDDQFSVERPDGSNFTLKIRSTKLEDSAMYFCASIGQGSGDEQYFGPGTRLTVT.

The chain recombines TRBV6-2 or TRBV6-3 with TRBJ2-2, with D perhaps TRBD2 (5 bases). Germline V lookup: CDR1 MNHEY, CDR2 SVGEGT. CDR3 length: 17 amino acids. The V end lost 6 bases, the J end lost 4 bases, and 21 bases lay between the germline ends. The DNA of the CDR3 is TGTGCCAGCAGAACGGAAATTCTTAGGAGGTTCACCGGGGAGCTGTTTTTT. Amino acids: CASRTEILRRFTGELFF.

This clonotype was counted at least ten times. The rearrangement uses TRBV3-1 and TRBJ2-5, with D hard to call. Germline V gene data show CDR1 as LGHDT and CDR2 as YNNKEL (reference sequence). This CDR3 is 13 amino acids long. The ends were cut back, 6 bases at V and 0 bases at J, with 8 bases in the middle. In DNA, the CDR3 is TGTGCCAGCAGGTCTAGGTACCAAGAGACCCAGTACTTC. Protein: CASRSRYQETQYF.

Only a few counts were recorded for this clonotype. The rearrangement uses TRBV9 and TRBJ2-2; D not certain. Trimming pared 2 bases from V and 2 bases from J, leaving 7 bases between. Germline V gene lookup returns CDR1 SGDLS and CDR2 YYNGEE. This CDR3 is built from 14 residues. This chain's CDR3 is CASSVTGNTGELFF. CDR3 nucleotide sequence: TGTGCCAGCAGCGTTACTGGCAACACCGGGGAGCTGTTTTTT.

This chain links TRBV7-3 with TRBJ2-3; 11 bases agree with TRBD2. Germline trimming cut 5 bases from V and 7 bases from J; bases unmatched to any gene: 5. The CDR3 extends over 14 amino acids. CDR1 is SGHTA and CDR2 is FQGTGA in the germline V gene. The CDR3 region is CASSPGLAGNTQYF. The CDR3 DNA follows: TGTGCCAGCAGCCCAGGACTAGCGGGTAATACGCAGTATTTT. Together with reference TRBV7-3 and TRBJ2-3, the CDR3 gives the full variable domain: GAGVSQTPSNKVTEKGKYVELRCDPISGHTALYWYRQSLGQGPEFLIYFQGTGAADDSGLPNDRFFAVRPEGSVSTLKIQRTERGDSAVYLCASSPGLAGNTQYFGPGTRLTVL.

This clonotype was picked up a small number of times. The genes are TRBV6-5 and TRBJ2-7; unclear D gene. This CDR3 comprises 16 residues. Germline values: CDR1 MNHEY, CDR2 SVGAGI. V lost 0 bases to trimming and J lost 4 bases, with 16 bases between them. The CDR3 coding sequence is TGTGCCAGCAGTTACTCCCTAGATCGGGTTATGTACGAGCAGTACTTC. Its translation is CASSYSLDRVMYEQYF.

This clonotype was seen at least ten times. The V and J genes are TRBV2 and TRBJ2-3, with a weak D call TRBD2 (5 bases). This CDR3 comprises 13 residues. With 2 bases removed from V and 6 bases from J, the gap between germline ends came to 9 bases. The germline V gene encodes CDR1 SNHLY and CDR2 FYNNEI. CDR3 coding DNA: TGTGCCAGCAGTGAAAAGGGAGAGGATACGCAGTATTTT. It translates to CASSEKGEDTQYF.

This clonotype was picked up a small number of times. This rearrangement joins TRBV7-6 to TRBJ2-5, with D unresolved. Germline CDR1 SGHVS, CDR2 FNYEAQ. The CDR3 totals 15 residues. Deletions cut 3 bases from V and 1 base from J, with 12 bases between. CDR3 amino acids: CASSFGAGPQETQYF. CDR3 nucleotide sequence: TGTGCCAGCAGCTTTGGAGCTGGGCCCCAAGAGACCCAGTACTTC. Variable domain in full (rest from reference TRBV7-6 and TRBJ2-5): GAGVSQSPRYKVTKRGQDVALRCDPISGHVSLYWYRQALGQGPEFLTYFNYEAQQDKSGLPNDRFSAERPEGSISTLTIQRTEQRDSAMYRCASSFGAGPQETQYFGPGTRLLVL.

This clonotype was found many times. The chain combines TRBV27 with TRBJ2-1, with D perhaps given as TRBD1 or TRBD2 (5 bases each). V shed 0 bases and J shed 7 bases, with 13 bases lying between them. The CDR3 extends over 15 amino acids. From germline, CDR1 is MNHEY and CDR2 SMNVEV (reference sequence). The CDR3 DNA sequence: TGTGCCAGCAGTTTATCAGAGGGGATGGGGAATGAGCAGTTCTTC. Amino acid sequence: CASSLSEGMGNEQFF.

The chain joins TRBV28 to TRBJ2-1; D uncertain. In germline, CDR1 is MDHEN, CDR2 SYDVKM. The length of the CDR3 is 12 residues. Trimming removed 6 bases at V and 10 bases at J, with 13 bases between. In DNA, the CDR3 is TGTGCCAGCAGCCCCTCTTACTACGAGCAGTTCTTC. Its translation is CASSPSYYEQFF.

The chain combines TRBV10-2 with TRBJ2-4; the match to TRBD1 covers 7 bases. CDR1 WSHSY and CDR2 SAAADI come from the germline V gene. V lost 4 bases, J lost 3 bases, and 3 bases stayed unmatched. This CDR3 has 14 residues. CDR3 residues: CASSGAGGKNIQYF. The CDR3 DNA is TGCGCCAGCAGTGGGGCAGGGGGCAAAAACATTCAGTACTTC.

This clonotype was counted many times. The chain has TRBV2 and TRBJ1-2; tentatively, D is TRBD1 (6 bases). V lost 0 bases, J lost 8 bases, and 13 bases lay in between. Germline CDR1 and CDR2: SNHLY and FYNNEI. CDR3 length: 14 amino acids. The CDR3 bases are TGTGCCAGCAGTGAAGCCCTGACAGGTGGGGGCTACACCTTC. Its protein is CASSEALTGGGYTF.

In nucleotides, the CDR3 is TGTGCCAGCAGCCAACGTCCACGTTTGAACACTGAAGCTTTCTTT. Its translation is CASSQRPRLNTEAFF. The genes are TRBV14 and TRBJ1-1; D remains ambiguous. Trimming removed 2 bases from V and 0 bases from J, with 10 bases in between. The CDR3 extends over 15 amino acids. Germline-derived CDR1 and CDR2 are SGHDN and FVKESK.

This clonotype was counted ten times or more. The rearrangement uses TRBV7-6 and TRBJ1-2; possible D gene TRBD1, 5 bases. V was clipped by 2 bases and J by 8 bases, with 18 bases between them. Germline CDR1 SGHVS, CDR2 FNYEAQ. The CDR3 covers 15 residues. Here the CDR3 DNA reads TGTGCCAGCAGCTTAAGGGGCCCCAGGGAGAACGGCTACACCTTC. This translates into CASSLRGPRENGYTF.

In DNA, the CDR3 is TGTGCCAGCTCACGAGGGGACCAACCCTACGAGCAGTACTTC. Translating it yields CASSRGDQPYEQYF. J is TRBJ2-7 and V is TRBV18; D may correspond to TRBD1 or TRBD2 (5 bases each). The germline gives CDR1 KGHSH, CDR2 LQKENI. The CDR3 length is 14 residues. V was clipped by 4 bases and J by 2 bases, with 12 bases between them.

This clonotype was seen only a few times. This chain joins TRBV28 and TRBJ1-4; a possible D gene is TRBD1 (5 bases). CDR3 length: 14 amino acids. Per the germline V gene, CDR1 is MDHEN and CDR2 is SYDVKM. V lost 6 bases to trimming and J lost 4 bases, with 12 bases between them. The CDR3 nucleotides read TGTGCCAGCAGCAAGGGACGGATTAATGAAAAACTGTTTTTT. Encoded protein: CASSKGRINEKLFF.